This T cell receptor beta chain derives from a study of shared clonotypes between healthy human individuals. CD8 cells regarded as naive lacked CD45RO, were positively chosen for CCR7, and omitted terminally differentiated effector memory CD45RA+ cells. The method was immunoSEQ multiplex PCR; TCRdb's version includes in-frame clones alone and lacks a portion of them. Seen here are hundreds of thousands of clones, roughly 96% observed once, and the top ten hold approximately 0.12%. Specimen: naive CD8+ T cells sorted from blood. This clonotype was obtained from a woman between 25 and 40 years old in good health.

This CDR3 reads CASSLSGRTGIFYEQYF. In DNA form, the CDR3 reads TGTGCCAGCAGCTTGAGCGGTCGGACAGGGATTTTCTACGAGCAGTACTTC. The chain carries TRBV5-4 and TRBJ2-7; TRBD1 matches at 8 bases. The V segment lost 1 base and the J segment 3 bases; nucleotides outside the gene matches: 12. The CDR3 is 17 amino acids. The V gene's germline CDR1 is SGHNT and CDR2 YYREEE (reference sequence).